This T cell receptor beta chain was identified during a study of cytomegalovirus exposure and HLA in healthy donors (TCRdb year 2017). Concerning the study at large: An earlier analysis of 587 of the donors reported about 300 Gb of sequence data and 117 million unique TCR beta sequences obtained from 150 million to 200 million T cells. The later analysis used no new phenotypic data to find candidate immune exposures, relying instead on TCR beta sequences and their occurrence across donors. In an earlier analysis of more than 550 of the donors, high-throughput TCR beta sequencing was used to judge whether each TCR beta V gene segment behaved as functional or pseudogenic. In a later genetic analysis, genome-wide SNP genotypes for about 65% of the roughly 700 donors were used, and that subset was treated as a discovery cohort. Among about 370 genotyped donors of the cohort, an average of around 240,000 unique TCR beta nucleotide sequences was sequenced per donor, of which 15% to 20% were non-productive. Using immunosequencing, the study profiled T cell repertoires from 666 subjects and related those repertoires to cytomegalovirus serostatus. Besides the first cohort of around 700 subjects, a separate validation cohort made up of roughly 120 different subjects was used. The genetic ancestry cluster associated with self-reported Caucasian donors included about 81% of the roughly 400 genotyped donors. Both class I and class II loci were covered by HLA typing, at four-digit resolution. Alongside the repertoire data, information on donor age, sex, ethnicity and CMV serostatus was compiled. Because of strong linkage in the cohort, five DR-DQ haplotypes were treated as single units for association and clustering. A later analysis re-examined previously published TCR beta repertoires from roughly 650 donors and added high-resolution HLA genotyping to investigate patterns of TCR occurrence. To predict cytomegalovirus infection status, the study combined high-throughput TCR immunosequencing, statistical association of individual TCRs with disease status, and machine learning. The number of donors typed differed by locus, with about 629-630 for A, B, C, DRB1 and DQB1, around 500 for DQA1, 600 to 610 for DPA1, and around 430 for DPB1. Every repertoire in the discovery cohort had been generated on one and the same sequencing platform. Approximately 330 gigabases of sequencing data and around 85 million unique TCR sequences made up an early release that covered nearly 650 HLA-typed donors. The aim of the study was to test whether cataloging public T cell receptors could identify signatures of past pathogen exposure. Study-level results and caveats: At a false discovery rate of 0.05, a later analysis linked approximately 18,000 TCR beta sequences to specific HLA alleles. Correlated functional status among segregating V segments might reflect linkage disequilibrium, but an unknown experimental factor could not be ruled out. Roughly 15 rarely observed V segments, including chromosome 9 orphons, were excluded from the earlier analysis of several hundred of the donors because counts were too low. It was suggested by the authors that the approach could potentially be generalized to other disease states and immunological phenotypes. In a later analysis, the rate of TCR association differed among HLA loci, with DRB1 alleles having the most associated TCRs and HLA-C alleles having the fewest. A total of 150 to 200 TCR beta chains were listed by the study as associated with cytomegalovirus. A group of highly shared sequence variants was considered likely to be a technical artifact of the sequencing pipeline. Some IMGT-functional V segments, including TRBV6-2 and TRBV6-3, could not be told apart with the 87-base-pair reads, so those segments were excluded. V-gene and J-gene trimming of TCR beta chains was associated with a missense DCLRE1C variant in a later genetic analysis, and the association was replicated in an independent cohort. In a later analysis, HLA-associated TCR beta chains showed more clonal expansion and lower generation probabilities than non-associated chains that were equally common. Because HLA typing was unavailable for some donors at each locus, only the typed subset was used in association tests. A later analysis found that most CMV-associated TCR beta chains appeared HLA-restricted, with HLA associations seemingly driven largely by CMV exposure. Several of the top co-occurrence clusters appeared to be linked to parvovirus B19, influenza, CMV and Epstein-Barr virus, according to a later analysis. Immune exposure information for the cohort was limited to CMV serostatus. Roughly uniform sequencing depth across donors was assumed in presence/absence analyses, although this assumption may not hold. This cohort had only TCR beta chains sequenced, and the lack of alpha or paired-chain data limited which features could be detected. When HLA alleles, especially DR and DQ, strongly co-occurred, attributing TCR associations to individual alleles was difficult. Three of the identified cytomegalovirus-associated TCR beta chains were confirmed in vitro to be specific for cytomegalovirus antigens. Across donors, most TCR sequences were observed very rarely, whereas some public TCRs were present in many individuals. Compared with the approximately 700-donor mean, donors in an Asian-associated ancestry cluster had fewer N-insertions in productive TCRs, according to a later genetic analysis. The classifier was reported to diagnose cytomegalovirus status with high specificity and sensitivity in both the original cohort and the validation cohort. An earlier analysis of 450 to 750 of the donors showed that most TCR beta V segments appeared in productive rearrangements either about 87% or about 30% of the time, which broadly matched IMGT annotations. A further reported finding was that TCR beta sequences accurately predicted the HLA-A and HLA-B alleles for most subjects in the first cohort.

CDR1 and CDR2, looked up from the germline V gene, are LGHNA and YSLEER. From the cysteine up to the phenylalanine, the CDR3 has a length of 15 residues. The entry retains the CDR3 DNA only, 45 bases that are in frame from base 1. The germline ends are 11 bases apart after V is trimmed by 1 base and J by 2 bases. In total, approximately 690 healthy bone marrow donors made up the cohort. All cohort members were sampled while nominally healthy, although unrecorded immune exposures were likely present. The donor tested CMV seronegative, placing the donor among the 350 to 400 seronegative members of the cohort. Every donor gave a peripheral blood sample, and the peripheral blood mononuclear cells from that sample were used for TCR beta sequencing. Genomic DNA was extracted from the blood cell samples with the Qiagen DNeasy Blood Extraction Kit. Library preparation used the immunoSEQ multiplex PCR assay. For the multiplex PCR, a mixture combining 60 forward primers for TCR Vbeta segments and 13 reverse primers for TCR Jbeta segments was used. Amplification of the CDR3 region of rearranged TCR beta genes was performed with a multiplex PCR assay on genomic DNA. The amplified TCR beta libraries were sequenced on the Illumina HiSeq System as 87-base-pair reads. On the study's bioinformatics: In a later analysis, tens of millions of unique TCR beta chains were counted across the roughly 610 repertoires, and roughly 11 million of these chains were shared by at least two donors. Raw reads were error-corrected and collapsed into unique sequences with a nearest-neighbor algorithm that merged closely related sequences to remove PCR and sequencing errors. To assign V, D and J gene segments, CDR3 sequences were aligned to IMGT reference sequences. Each retained sequence needed at least a six-nucleotide match to both a V gene segment and a J gene segment. A rearrangement was called productive if the CDR3 had no stop codons and remained in frame with V and J, and every other rearrangement was called non-productive. CDR3 was defined according to IMGT convention as the region running from the second conserved V-encoded cysteine to the conserved J-encoded phenylalanine. The earlier analysis of about 610 of the donors excluded sequences that lacked an unambiguous match to a single V gene segment. An earlier analysis of 500 to 700 of the donors classified V segments as functional when productive rearrangements were above 56.7% and as segregating when the standard deviation between donors was above 5%. A statistical classification framework was developed to diagnose cytomegalovirus status using the catalog of TCR beta chain sequences. V and J gene assignment, in a later analysis, came from comparing TCR nucleotide sequences with IMGT/GENE-DB human TR gene sequences. A later analysis assigned CDR3 sequences and most-parsimonious VDJ recombination scenarios with the TCRdist pipeline. A later analysis defined each TCR beta chain by its CDR3 amino acid sequence plus V-gene family, and excluded reads lacking a unique V-gene family. In a later analysis, around 650 highly shared, low-generation-probability nucleotide sequences were removed to address suspected cross-contamination and a sequencing artifact. In a later analysis, a clonal expansion index for each public chain was calculated from normalized within-repertoire ranks of inferred template counts. A later analysis computed generation probabilities with a VDJ recombination model fitted to out-of-frame rearrangements, and checked the results against IGoR. In a later analysis, TCR-TCR, TCR-HLA and TCR-CMV co-occurrence was scored with hypergeometric tests, and a repertoire-size bias correction was applied to TCR pairs. In a later analysis, false discovery rates were estimated by permuting HLA or CMV assignments 20 times. In a later analysis, co-occurring TCRs were grouped with DBSCAN, and TCRdist sequence similarity was added when clustering was performed within HLA-allele-positive subsets. Repertoires with fewer than 30,000 or more than 120,000 public chains, plus five repertoires with anomalous nucleotide sharing, were excluded from co-occurrence clustering. TCRdb stores this immuneACCESS table with in-frame sequences only. Part of the clones is absent; in the studies checked, under half of the shortfall reflects unresolved V genes, and no reason is known for the rest. The V and J calls and clone size come from that table; D and trimming were worked out from the DNA. The sample table holds about 160,000 clones, of which roughly 80% were seen once. Of the sample, roughly 1.3% falls within the top ten clones.

To note about this clone: Its recognized antigen is unknown. Within one base of it there is no much larger clone, and no base qualities were kept.

The sample taken for sequencing was PBMCs. This receptor was identified in a man aged 30 to 45 in good health and CMV-seronegative. The sequence joins TRBV4-3 to TRBJ2-5, with no confidently assigned D gene. The nucleotide sequence is given as TGCGCCAGCAGCCAAGCAGACAATCTACAAGAGACCCAGTACTTC. Its amino acids are CASSQADNLQETQYF.